The following is a TCR beta chain sequence with its context. Its cognate antigen is unknown. Described time point: week 35, safety follow-up. A 20-mer mutant IDH1 peptide at 300 ug was injected subcutaneously with topical imiquimod. This sample was taken from a study of a mutant IDH1 vaccine in newly diagnosed glioma. Study-wide context: Most patients had received both radiotherapy and temozolomide, the prior options being radiotherapy, temozolomide, or both. At week 47 came visit V13, while visit V12 had come at week 35.

CDR1 and CDR2 (germline): LGHNA, YNFKEQ. The CDR3 consists of 16 residues. Losses at the gene ends were 4 bases for V and 2 bases for J; bases not matched to a gene: 6. Assay used: immunoSEQ multiplex PCR; TCRdb lists only in-frame clones, some missing. The data show approximately 60,000 clones, with 65% to 75% seen just once and 4.5% to 5% held by the top ten. The sequence was collected from a man between 50 and 59 years old with glioma. The sample consisted of PBMCs, taken from a glioma patient whose treatment included an IDH1 peptide vaccine. The chain uses TRBV4-2 and TRBJ2-5, with 11 bases lining up with TRBD2. Written as DNA, the CDR3 is TGTGCCAGCAGCCGGGGGACTAGCGGTACTCAAGAGACCCAGTACTTC. Encoded protein: CASSRGTSGTQETQYF.